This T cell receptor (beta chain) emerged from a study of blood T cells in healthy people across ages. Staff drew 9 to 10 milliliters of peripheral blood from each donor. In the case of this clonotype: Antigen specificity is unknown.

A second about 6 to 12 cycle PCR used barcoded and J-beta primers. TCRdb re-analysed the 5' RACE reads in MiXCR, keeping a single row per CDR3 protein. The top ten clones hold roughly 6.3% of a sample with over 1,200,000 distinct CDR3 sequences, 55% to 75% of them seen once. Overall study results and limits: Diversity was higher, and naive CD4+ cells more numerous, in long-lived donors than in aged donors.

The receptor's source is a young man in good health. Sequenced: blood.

The CDR3 region is CASTRERTDTQYF. The CDR3 nucleotides read TGCGCCAGCACCAGGGAACGCACAGATACGCAGTATTTT. This chain connects TRBV10-2 to TRBJ2-3; possible D gene TRBD1, 5 bases. The germline CDR1 and CDR2 sequences are WSHSY and SAAADI. V was trimmed by 7 bases and J by 1 base, leaving 9 bases between them. CDR3 length: 13 residues.